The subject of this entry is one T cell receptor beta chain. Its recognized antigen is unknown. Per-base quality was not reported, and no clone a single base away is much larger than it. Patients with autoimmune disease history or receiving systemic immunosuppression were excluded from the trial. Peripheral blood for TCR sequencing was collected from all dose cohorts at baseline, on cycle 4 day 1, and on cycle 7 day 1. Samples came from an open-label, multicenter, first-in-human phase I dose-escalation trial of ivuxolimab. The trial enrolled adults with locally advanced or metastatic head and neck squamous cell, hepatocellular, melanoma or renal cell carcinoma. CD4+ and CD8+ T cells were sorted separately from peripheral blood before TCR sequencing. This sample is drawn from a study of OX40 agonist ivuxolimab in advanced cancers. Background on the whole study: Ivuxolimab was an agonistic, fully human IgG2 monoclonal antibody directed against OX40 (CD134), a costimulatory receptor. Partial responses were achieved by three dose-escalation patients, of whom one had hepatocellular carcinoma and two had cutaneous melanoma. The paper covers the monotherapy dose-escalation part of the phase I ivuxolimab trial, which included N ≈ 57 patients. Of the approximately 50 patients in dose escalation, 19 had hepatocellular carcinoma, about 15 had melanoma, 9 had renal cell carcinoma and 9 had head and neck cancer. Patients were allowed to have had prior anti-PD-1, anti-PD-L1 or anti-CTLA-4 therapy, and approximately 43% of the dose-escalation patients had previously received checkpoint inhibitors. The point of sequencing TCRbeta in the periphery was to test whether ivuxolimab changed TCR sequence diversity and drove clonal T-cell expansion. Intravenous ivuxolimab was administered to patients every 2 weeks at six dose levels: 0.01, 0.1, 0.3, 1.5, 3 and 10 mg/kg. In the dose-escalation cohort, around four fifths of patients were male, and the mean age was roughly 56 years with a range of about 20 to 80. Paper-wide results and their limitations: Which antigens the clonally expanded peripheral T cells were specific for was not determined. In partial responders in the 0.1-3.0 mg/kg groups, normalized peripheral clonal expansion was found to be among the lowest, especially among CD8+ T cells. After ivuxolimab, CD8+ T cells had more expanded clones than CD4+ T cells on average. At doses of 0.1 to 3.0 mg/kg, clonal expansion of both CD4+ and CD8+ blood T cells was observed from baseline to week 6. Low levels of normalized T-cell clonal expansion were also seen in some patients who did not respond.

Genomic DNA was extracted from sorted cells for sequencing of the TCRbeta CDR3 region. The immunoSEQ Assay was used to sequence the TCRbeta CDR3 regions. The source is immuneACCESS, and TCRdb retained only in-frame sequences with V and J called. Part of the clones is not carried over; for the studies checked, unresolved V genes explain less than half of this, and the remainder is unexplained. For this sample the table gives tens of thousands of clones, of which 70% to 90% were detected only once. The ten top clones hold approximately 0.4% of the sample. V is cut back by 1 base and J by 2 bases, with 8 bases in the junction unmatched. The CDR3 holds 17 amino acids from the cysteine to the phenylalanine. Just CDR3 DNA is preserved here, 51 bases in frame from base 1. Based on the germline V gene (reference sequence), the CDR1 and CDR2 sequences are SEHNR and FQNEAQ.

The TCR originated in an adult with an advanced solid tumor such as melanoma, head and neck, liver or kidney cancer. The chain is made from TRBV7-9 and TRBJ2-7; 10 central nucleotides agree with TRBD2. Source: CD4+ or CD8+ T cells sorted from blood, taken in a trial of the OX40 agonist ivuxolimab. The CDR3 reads CASSLVRLAGATYEQYF. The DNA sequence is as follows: TGTGCCAGCAGCTTAGTTAGGCTAGCGGGAGCTACCTACGAGCAGTACTTC.